This T cell receptor beta chain was identified in a study of CD8 T cells in ankylosing spondylitis. The V gene lost 6 bases and the J gene lost 3 bases, with 11 bases spanning the gap. The CDR3 consists of 13 residues. Each CDR3 protein gets one entry after TCRdb re-called the 5' RACE reads with MiXCR. The table lists approximately 440,000 distinct CDR3 sequences, approximately 17% of them singletons. Study outcomes and limitations: Clones linked with disease were CD8+ and fairly uncommon in the peripheral blood. One TCR beta motif, made up of several highly homologous variants, appeared characteristic of ankylosing spondylitis blood.

Of note for this clonotype: Its antigen is not identified.

Sequenced sample: blood, either unsorted or a sorted T cell fraction (not recorded which). The sequence derives from a male donor with ankylosing spondylitis. V is TRBV12-3 or TRBV12-4 and J is TRBJ1-1; D gene uncertain. CDR3 DNA sequence: TGTGCCAGCAGACCCGCGGTCCACACTGAAGCTTTCTTT. It is translated as CASRPAVHTEAFF.